This TCR beta chain emerged from a study of cytomegalovirus exposure and HLA in healthy donors. Study at large: Around 86 million unique TCRs, all from HLA-typed donors, were included in an early release of the data.

This CDR3 spans 18 amino acids. Looked up from germline, CDR1 is MGHDK and CDR2 is SYGVNS. The ends were cut back, 1 base at V and 4 bases at J, with 17 bases in the middle. To note about this clone: Antigen unknown.

Study results and caveats: Listed as cytomegalovirus-associated were roughly 180 TCR beta chains.

Vbeta (60) and Jbeta (13) primers were used in the PCR. Libraries were prepared by immunoSEQ multiplex PCR; TCRdb keeps only in-frame clonotypes and omits some of them. The sample totals some 96,000 clones. Sequenced input: PBMCs. V gene TRBV25-1 combines with J gene TRBJ2-6; D is perhaps TRBD1 (6 bases). The sequence came from a woman younger than 45 in good health and CMV-seronegative. CDR3 DNA sequence: TGTGCCAGCAGTGAATTAGGGGCAGGGGTTCGGGGGGCCAACGTCCTGACTTTC. Translated, it gives CASSELGAGVRGANVLTF.